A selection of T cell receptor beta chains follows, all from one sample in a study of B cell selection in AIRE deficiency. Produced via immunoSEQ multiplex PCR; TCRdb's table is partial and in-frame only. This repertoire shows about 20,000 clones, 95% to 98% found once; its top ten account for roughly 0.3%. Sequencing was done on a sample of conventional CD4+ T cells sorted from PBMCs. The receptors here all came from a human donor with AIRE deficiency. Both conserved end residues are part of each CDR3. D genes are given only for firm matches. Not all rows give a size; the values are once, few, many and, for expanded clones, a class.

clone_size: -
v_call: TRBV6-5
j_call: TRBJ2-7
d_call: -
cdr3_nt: TGTGCCAGCAGTGAAACGTACGAGCAGTACTTC
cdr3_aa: CASSETYEQYF

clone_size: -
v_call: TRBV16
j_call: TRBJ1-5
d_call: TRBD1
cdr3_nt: TGTGCCAGCAGACCCCCGGGACGGGGGACAGTTGGACAGCCCCAGCATTTT
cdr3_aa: CASRPPGRGTVGQPQHF

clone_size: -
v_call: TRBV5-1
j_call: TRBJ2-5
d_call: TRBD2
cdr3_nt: TGCGCCAGCAGCGGCGGGGCTAGCGGCCAAGAGACCCAGTACTTC
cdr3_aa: CASSGGASGQETQYF

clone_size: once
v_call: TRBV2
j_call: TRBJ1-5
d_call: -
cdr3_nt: TGTGCCACCACCAAGGGACCCAATCAGCCCCAGCATTTT
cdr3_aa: CATTKGPNQPQHF

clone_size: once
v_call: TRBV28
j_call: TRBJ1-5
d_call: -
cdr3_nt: TGTGCCAGCAGTCGCGGGAATCAGCCCCAGCATTTT
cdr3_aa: CASSRGNQPQHF

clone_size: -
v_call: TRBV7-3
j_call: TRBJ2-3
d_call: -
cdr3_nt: TGTGCCAGCAGTCTAGGGGAGCCTAGCACAGATACGCAGTATTTT
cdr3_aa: CASSLGEPSTDTQYF

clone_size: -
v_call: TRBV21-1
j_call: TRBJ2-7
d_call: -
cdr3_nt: TGTGCCAGCGCGGGATTGGGTGGGTACGAGCAGTACTTC
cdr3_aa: CASAGLGGYEQYF

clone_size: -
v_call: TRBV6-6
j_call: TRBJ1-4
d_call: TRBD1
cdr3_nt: TGTGCCAGCAGTTACTCGGAAGGGACAGGGCAGGAAAAACTGTTTTTT
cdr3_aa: CASSYSEGTGQEKLFF

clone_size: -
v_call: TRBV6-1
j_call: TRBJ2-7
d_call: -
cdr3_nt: TGTGCCAGCAGTGAACGGTTGGTGGGACCAAGCTCCTACGAGCAGTACTTC
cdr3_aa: CASSERLVGPSSYEQYF

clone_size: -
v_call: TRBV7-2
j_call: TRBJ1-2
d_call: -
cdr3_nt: TGTGCCAGCAGCTTTTTCTCAACCAACTATGGCTACACCTTC
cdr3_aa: CASSFFSTNYGYTF

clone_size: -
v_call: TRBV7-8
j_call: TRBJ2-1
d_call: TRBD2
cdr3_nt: TGTGCCAGCAGTTTCACTCTAGCGGGAGGGTTCTTC
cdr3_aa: CASSFTLAGGFF

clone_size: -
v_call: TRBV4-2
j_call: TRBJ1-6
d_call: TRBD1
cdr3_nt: TGTGCCAGCAGCCAGCGGACAGGGGGCCCCTATAATTCACCCCTCCACTTT
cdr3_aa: CASSQRTGGPYNSPLHF

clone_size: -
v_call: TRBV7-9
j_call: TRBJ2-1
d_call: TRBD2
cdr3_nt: TGTGCCAGCAGCTTTGGCGGGAGCGCGCGGAATGAGCAGTTCTTC
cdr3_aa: CASSFGGSARNEQFF

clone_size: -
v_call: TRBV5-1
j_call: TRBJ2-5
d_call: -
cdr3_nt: TGCGCCAGCAGCTTTGCGGGCCAAGAGACCCAGTACTTC
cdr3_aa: CASSFAGQETQYF

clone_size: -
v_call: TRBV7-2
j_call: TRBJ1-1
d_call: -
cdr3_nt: TGTGCCAGCAGCTTCTTGACAGCTGAAGCTTTCTTT
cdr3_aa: CASSFLTAEAFF

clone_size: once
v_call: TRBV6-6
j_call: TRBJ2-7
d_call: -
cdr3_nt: TGTGCCAGCAGTTACTCCCCGGCAGGGACGAACGAGCAGTACTTC
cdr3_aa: CASSYSPAGTNEQYF

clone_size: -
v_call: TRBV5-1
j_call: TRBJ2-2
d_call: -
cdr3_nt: TGCGCCAGCAGTATCCGGGACATTAACACCGGGGAGCTGTTTTTT
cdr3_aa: CASSIRDINTGELFF

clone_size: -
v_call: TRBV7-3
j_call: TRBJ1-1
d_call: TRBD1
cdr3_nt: TGTGCCAGCAGCGCGGGCCAGACAGGGGACACTGAAGCTTTCTTT
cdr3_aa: CASSAGQTGDTEAFF

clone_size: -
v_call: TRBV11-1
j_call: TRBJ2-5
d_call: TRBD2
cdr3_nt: TGTGCCAGCAGCTTAAGGTTCCGGACTAGAGAGACCCAGTACTTC
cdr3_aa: CASSLRFRTRETQYF

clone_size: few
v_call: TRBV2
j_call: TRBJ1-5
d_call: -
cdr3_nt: TGTGCCAGCAGTGTAACGGGTTCGGCTCAGCCCCAGCATTTT
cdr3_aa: CASSVTGSAQPQHF